The rows below give T cell receptor beta chains drawn from one sample of a study of cytomegalovirus exposure and HLA in healthy donors. Method: immunoSEQ multiplex PCR; TCRdb's copy keeps in-frame clones and lacks some. Here the sample spans tens of thousands of clones, roughly four fifths being singletons. Sequencing input: PBMCs. These receptors were taken from a human donor in good health. The CDR3 runs from the conserved cysteine through the conserved F or W. The order of the fields is J gene, D gene, V gene, clone size, CDR3 DNA, CDR3 protein. A D gene is named only where the DNA matches it firmly. The size of a clone is reported for some rows only, either as once, few or many, or as a class for expanded clones.

TRBJ2-5 TRBD1 TRBV5-8 - TGTGCCAGCACAACGGGACAGGGTACGGAAGAGACCCAGTACTTC CASTTGQGTEETQYF
TRBJ2-1 - TRBV6-6 - TGTGCCAGCAGCAACAATATCAATGAGCAGTTCTTC CASSNNINEQFF
TRBJ2-3 TRBD1 TRBV14 - TGTGCCAGCAGTCCGGGCCGGACAGGGGCCACAGATACGCAGTATTTT CASSPGRTGATDTQYF
TRBJ1-1 - TRBV4-1 - TGCGCCAGCAGTGGGCTTTCAGGGTTTTTGGCTTTCTTT CASSGLSGFLAFF
TRBJ2-5 - TRBV7-2 - TGTGCCACTTCAGGGGTAGAGACCCAGTACTTC CATSGVETQYF
TRBJ2-7 TRBD1 TRBV6-4 few TGTGCCAGCATTAATACCCCGACAGGGGTAGGGTCCTACGAGCAGTACTTC CASINTPTGVGSYEQYF
TRBJ2-3 - TRBV6-6 once TGTGCCAGCAGCATCCTTACACAGACCACAGATACGCAGTATTTT CASSILTQTTDTQYF
TRBJ2-3 - TRBV28 - TGTGCCAGCAGTCCAGTTTCCGGGAGCGGAACAGATACGCAGTATTTT CASSPVSGSGTDTQYF
TRBJ2-7 - TRBV5-1 - TGCGCCAGCAGCTTGGGTTTGACAGTGGACTACGAGCAGTACTTC CASSLGLTVDYEQYF
TRBJ2-2 - TRBV19 - TGTGCCAGTGGCAGGTTGGACACCGGGGAGCTGTTTTTT CASGRLDTGELFF
TRBJ2-1 - TRBV6-6 few TGTGCCAGCAGTATTGAGGGCGGGAAGGGCTACAATGAGCAGTTCTTC CASSIEGGKGYNEQFF
TRBJ1-5 - TRBV5-6 - TGTGCCAGCAGCTATCTAGGGCAGGGCAGTAGGCAGCCCCAGCATTTT CASSYLGQGSRQPQHF
TRBJ1-2 - TRBV19 - TGTGCCAGTAGTATGGTCAGGGTTGGCGGCTACACCTTC CASSMVRVGGYTF
TRBJ2-5 TRBD1 TRBV19 - TGTGCCAGTAGCAGGGGGCAAGAGACCCAGTACTTC CASSRGQETQYF
TRBJ1-6 TRBD1 TRBV4-3 - TGCGCCAGCAGCCTTGGGACAGGGAACTATAATTCACCCCTCCACTTT CASSLGTGNYNSPLHF
TRBJ2-2 - TRBV11-2 few TGTGCCAGCAGCCCTAAGCGGGACATGAACACCGGGGAGCTGTTTTTT CASSPKRDMNTGELFF
TRBJ2-3 - TRBV5-1 - TGCGCCAGCGGCCAGAGCACAGATACGCAGTATTTT CASGQSTDTQYF
TRBJ2-3 TRBD2 TRBV7-9 - TGTGCCAGCAGCTTTTGGGGAGCGCGGGAGACAGATACGCAGTATTTT CASSFWGARETDTQYF